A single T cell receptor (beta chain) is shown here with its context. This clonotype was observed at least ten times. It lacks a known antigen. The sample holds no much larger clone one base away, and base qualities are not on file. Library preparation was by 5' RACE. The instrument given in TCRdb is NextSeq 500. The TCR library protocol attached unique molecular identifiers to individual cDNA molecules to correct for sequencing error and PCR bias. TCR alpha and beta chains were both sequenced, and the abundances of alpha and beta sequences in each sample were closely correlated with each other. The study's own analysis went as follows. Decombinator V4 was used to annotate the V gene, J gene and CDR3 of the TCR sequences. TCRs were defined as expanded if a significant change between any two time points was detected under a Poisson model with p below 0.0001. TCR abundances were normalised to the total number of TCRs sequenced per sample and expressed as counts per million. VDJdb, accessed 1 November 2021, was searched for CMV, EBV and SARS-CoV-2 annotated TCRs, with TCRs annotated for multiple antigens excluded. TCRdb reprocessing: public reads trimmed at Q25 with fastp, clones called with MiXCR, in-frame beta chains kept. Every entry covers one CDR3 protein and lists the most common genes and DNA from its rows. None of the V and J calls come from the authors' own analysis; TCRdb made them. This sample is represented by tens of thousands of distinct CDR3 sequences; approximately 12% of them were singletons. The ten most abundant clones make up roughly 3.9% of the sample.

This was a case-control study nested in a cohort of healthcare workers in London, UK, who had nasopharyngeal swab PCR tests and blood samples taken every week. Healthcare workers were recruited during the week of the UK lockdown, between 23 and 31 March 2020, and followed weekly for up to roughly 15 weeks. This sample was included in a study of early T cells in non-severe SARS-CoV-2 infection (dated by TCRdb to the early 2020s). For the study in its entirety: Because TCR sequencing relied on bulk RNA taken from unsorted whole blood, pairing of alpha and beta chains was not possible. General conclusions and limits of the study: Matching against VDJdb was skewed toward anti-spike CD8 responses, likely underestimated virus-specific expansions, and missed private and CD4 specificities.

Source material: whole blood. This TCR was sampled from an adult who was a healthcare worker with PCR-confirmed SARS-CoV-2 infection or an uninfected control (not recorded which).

The CDR3 protein sequence reads: CSARPLQGPGYTF. DNA sequence: TGCAGTGCTAGACCTTTACAGGGACCTGGCTACACCTTC. The sequence is built from TRBV20-1 and TRBJ1-2; the D region possibly corresponds to TRBD1 (6 bases align). From a lookup of the germline V gene (reference sequence), CDR1 and CDR2 are DFQATT and SNEGSKA. Trimming removed 2 bases from V and 7 bases from J, leaving 14 bases between the germline ends. Spanning cysteine to phenylalanine, the CDR3 consists of 13 amino acids. This entry keeps only the CDR3 DNA: 39 bases, framed from base 1.